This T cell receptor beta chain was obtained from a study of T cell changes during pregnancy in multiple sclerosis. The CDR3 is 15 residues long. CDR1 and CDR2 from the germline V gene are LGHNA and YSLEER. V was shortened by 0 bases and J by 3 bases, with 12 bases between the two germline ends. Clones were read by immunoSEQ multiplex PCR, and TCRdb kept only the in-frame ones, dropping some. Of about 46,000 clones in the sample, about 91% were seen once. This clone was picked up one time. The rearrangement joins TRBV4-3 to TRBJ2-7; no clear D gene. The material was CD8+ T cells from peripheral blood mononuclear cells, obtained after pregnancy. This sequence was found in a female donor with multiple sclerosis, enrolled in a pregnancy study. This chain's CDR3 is CASSQDRWANYEQYF. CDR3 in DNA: TGCGCCAGCAGCCAAGATAGGTGGGCCAACTACGAGCAGTACTTC.